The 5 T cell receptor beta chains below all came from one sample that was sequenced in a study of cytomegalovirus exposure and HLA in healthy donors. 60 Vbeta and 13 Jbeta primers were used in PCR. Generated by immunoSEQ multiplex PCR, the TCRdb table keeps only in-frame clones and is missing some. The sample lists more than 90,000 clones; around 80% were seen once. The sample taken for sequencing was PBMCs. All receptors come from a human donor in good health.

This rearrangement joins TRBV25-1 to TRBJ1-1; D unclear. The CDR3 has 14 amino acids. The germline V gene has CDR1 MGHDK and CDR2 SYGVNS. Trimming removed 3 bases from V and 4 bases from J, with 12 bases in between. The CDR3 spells CASSETRRSTEAFF. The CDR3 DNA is TGTGCCAGCAGTGAGACACGACGTAGCACTGAAGCTTTCTTT. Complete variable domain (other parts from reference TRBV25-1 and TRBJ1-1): EADIYQTPRYLVIGTGKKITLECSQTMGHDKMYWYQQDPGMELHLIHYSYGVNSTEKGDLSSESTVSRIRTEHFPLTLESARPSHTSQYLCASSETRRSTEAFFGQGTRLTVV.

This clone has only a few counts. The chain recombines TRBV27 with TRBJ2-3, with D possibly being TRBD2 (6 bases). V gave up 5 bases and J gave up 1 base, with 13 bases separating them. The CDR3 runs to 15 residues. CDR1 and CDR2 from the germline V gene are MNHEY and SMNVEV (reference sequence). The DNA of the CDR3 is TGTGCCAGCAGTAAAATACTAGCTGGCACAGATACGCAGTATTTT. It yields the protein CASSKILAGTDTQYF.

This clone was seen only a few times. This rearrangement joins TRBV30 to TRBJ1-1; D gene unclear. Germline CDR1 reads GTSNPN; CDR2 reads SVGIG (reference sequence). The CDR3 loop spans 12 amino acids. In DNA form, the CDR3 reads TGTGTCATATCTAATGGAGGGACTGAAGCTTTCTTT. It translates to CVISNGGTEAFF.

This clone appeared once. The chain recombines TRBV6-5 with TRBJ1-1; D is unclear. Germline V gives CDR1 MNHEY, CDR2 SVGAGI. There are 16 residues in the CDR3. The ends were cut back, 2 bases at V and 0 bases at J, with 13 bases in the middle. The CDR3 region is CASSYLLTTVNTEAFF. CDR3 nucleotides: TGTGCCAGCAGTTACCTCCTGACAACGGTGAACACTGAAGCTTTCTTT.

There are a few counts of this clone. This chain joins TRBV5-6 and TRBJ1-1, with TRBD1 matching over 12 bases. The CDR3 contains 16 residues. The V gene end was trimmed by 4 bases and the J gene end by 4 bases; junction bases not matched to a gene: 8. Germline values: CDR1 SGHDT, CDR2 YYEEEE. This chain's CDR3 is CASSRGTGGWGTEAFF. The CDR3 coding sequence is TGTGCCAGCAGCCGCGGGACAGGGGGCTGGGGCACTGAAGCTTTCTTT.